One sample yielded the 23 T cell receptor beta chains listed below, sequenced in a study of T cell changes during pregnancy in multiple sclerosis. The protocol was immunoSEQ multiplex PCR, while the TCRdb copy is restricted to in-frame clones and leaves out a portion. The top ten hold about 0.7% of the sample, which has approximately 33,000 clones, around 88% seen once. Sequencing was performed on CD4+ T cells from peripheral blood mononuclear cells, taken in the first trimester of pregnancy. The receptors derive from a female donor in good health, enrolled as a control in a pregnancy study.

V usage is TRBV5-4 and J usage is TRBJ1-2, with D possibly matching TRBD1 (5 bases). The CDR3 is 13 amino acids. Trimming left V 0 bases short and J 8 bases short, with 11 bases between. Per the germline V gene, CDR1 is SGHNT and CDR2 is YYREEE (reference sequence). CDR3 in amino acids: CASSLGQTGGYTF. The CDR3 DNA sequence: TGTGCCAGCAGCTTGGGACAGACTGGCGGCTACACCTTC.

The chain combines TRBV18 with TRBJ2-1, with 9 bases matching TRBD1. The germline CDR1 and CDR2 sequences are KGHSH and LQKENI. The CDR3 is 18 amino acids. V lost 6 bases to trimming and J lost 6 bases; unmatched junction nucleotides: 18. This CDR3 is CASSLNLQGAGSSNEQFF. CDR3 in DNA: TGTGCCAGCTCCCTCAATCTACAGGGGGCCGGGAGCAGCAATGAGCAGTTCTTC.

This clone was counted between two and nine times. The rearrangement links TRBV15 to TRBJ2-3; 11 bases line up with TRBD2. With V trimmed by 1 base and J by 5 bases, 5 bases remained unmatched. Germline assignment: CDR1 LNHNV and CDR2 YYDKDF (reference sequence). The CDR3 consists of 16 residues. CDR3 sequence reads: CATSRVSGGAEDTQYF. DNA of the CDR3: TGTGCCACCAGCAGAGTTAGCGGGGGGGCTGAAGATACGCAGTATTTT.

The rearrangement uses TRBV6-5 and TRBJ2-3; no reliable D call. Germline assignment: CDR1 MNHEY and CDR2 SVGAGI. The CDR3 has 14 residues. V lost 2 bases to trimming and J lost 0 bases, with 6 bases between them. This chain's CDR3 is CASSYRASTDTQYF. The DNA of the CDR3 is TGTGCCAGCAGTTACCGAGCTAGCACAGATACGCAGTATTTT.

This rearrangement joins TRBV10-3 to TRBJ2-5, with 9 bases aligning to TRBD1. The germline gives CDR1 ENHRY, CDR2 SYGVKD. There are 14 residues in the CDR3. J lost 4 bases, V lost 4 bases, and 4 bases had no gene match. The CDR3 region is CAISGDRDGETQYF. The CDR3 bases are TGTGCCATCAGTGGGGACAGGGACGGAGAGACCCAGTACTTC.

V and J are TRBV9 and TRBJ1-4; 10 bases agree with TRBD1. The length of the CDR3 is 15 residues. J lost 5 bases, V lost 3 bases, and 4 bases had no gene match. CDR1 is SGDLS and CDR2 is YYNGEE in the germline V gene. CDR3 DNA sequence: TGTGCCAGCAGCGCAGGGACAGGGGTCAATGAAAAACTGTTTTTT. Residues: CASSAGTGVNEKLFF.

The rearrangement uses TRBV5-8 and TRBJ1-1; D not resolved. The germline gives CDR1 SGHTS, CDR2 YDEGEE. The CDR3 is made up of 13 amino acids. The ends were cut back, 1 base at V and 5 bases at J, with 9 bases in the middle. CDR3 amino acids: CASSLSDWTEAFF. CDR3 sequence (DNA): TGTGCCAGCAGCTTGTCAGATTGGACTGAAGCTTTCTTT. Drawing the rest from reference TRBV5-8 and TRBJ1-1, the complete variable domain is EAGVTQSPTHLIKTRGQQATLRCSPISGHTSVYWYQQALGLGLQFLLWYDEGEERNRGNFPPRFSGRQFPNYSSELNVNALELEDSALYLCASSLSDWTEAFFGQGTRLTVV.

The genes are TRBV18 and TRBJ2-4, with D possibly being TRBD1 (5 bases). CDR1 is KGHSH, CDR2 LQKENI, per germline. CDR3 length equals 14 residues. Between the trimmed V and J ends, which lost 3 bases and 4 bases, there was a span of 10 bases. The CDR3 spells CASSPGRDKNIQYF. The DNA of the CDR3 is TGTGCCAGCTCACCGGGCAGGGATAAAAACATTCAGTACTTC.

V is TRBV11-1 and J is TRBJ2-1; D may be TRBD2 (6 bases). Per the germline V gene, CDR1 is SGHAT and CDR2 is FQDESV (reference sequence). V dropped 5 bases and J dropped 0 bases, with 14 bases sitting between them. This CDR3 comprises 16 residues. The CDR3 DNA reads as TGTGCCAGCAGCCCAAGGGCGACTAGCTCCTACAATGAGCAGTTCTTC. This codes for CASSPRATSSYNEQFF. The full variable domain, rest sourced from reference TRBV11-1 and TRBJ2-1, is EAEVAQSPRYKITEKSQAVAFWCDPISGHATLYWYRQILGQGPELLVQFQDESVVDDSQLPKDRFSAERLKGVDSTLKIQPAELGDSAMYLCASSPRATSSYNEQFFGPGTRLTVL.

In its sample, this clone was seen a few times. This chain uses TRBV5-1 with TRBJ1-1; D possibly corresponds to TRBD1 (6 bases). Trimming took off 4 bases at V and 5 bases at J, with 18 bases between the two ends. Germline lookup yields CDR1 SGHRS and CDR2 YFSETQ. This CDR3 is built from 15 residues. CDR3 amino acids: CASSLGGTKATEAFF. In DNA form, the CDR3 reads TGCGCCAGCAGCCTAGGGGGAACGAAGGCGACTGAAGCTTTCTTT.

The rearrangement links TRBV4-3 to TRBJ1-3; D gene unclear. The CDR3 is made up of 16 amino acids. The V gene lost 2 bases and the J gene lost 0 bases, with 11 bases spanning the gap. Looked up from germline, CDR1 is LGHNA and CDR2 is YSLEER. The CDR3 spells CASSQIAAGSGNTIYF. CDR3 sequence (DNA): TGCGCCAGCAGCCAAATAGCAGCGGGCTCTGGAAACACCATATATTTT.

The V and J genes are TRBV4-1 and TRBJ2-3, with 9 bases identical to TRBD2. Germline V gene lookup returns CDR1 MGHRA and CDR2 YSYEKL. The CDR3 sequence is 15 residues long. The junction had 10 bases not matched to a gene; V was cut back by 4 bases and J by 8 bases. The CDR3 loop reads CASSPSERGDGTQYF. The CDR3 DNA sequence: TGCGCCAGCAGCCCCTCGGAGCGGGGGGACGGTACGCAGTATTTT.

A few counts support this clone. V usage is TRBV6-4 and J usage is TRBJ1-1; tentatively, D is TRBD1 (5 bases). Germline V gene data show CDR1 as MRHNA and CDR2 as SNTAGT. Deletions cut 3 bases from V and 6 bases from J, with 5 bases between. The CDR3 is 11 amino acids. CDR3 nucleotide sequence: TGTGCCAGCAGTGAAGGGGCTGAAGCTTTCTTT. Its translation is CASSEGAEAFF.

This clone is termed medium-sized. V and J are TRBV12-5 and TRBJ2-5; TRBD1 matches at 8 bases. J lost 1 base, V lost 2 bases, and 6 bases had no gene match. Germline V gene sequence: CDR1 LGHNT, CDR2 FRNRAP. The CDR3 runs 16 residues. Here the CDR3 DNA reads TGTGCTAGTGGTTTGAGTAGGACAGGGACCCAAGAGACCCAGTACTTC. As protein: CASGLSRTGTQETQYF.

The CDR3 sequence is CASRDVGRGEKLFF. As DNA, the CDR3 is TGTGCCAGCAGGGACGTCGGGAGGGGGGAAAAACTGTTTTTT. The rearrangement joins TRBV6-5 to TRBJ1-4; a weak D match, TRBD1 (6 bases). The CDR3 is 14 residues long. The V gene lost 6 bases and the J gene lost 8 bases, with 16 bases spanning the gap. The germline V gene has CDR1 MNHEY and CDR2 SVGAGI.

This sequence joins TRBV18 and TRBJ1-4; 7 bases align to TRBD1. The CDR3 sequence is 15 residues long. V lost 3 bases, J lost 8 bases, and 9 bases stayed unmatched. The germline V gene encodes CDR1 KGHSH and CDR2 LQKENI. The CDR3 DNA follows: TGTGCCAGCTCACCTTCAGGGGGATCGGGGGAAAAACTGTTTTTT. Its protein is CASSPSGGSGEKLFF.

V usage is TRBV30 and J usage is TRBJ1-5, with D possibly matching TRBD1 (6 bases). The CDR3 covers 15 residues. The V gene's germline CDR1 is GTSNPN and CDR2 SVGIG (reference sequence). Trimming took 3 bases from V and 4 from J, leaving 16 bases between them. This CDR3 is CAWRGMGGRNQPQHF. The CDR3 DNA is TGTGCCTGGAGGGGCATGGGGGGGCGGAATCAGCCCCAGCATTTT.

CDR3 amino acids: CAISEGLGSPLHF. CDR3 bases: TGTGCCATCAGTGAGGGGTTGGGCTCACCCCTCCACTTT. The V call is TRBV10-3, the J call TRBJ1-6; D remains ambiguous. Germline loops: CDR1 ENHRY, CDR2 SYGVKD. CDR3 length: 13 residues. V lost 2 bases and J lost 10, with 9 bases in between.

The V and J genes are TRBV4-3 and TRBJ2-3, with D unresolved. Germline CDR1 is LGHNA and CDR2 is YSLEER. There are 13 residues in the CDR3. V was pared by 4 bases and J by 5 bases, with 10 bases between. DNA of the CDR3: TGCGCCAGCAGCCCCATGCCAGGAGATACGCAGTATTTT. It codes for CASSPMPGDTQYF.

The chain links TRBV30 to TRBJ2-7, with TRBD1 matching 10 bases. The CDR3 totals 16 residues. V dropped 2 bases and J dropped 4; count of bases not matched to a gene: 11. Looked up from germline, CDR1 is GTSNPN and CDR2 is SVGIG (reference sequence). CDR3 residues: CAWSFSQDRGGYEQYF. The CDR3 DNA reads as TGTGCCTGGAGTTTTTCCCAGGACAGGGGGGGATACGAGCAGTACTTC.

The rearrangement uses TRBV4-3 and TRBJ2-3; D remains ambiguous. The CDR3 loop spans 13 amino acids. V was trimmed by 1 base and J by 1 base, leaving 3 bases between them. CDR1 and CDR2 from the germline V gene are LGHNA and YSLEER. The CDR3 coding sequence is TGCGCCAGCAGCCAAGTCGGCACAGATACGCAGTATTTT. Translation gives CASSQVGTDTQYF.

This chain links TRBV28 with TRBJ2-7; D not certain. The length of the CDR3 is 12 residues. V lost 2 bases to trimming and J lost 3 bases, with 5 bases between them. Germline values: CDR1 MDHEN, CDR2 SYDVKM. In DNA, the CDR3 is TGTGCCAGCAGTTTAAGCGACTACGAGCAGTACTTC. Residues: CASSLSDYEQYF.

The CDR3 reads CASSLGHGELFF. CDR3 sequence (DNA): TGTGCCAGCAGTCTAGGTCACGGGGAGCTGTTTTTT. V usage is TRBV5-6 and J usage is TRBJ2-2; D is unresolved. This CDR3 contains 12 residues. Trimming cost V 5 bases and J 7 bases, with 9 bases left between them. Germline V lookup: CDR1 SGHDT, CDR2 YYEEEE. Based on the CDR3 plus reference TRBV5-6 and TRBJ2-2, the full variable domain is DAGVTQSPTHLIKTRGQQVTLRCSPKSGHDTVSWYQQALGQGPQFIFQYYEEEERQRGNFPDRFSGHQFPNYSSELNVNALLLGDSALYLCASSLGHGELFFGEGSRLTVL.